A selection of T cell receptor beta chains follows, all from one sample in a study of cytomegalovirus exposure and HLA in healthy donors. Repertoires were generated with immunoSEQ multiplex PCR, while TCRdb's copy carries only in-frame clones and drops some. The table shows tens of thousands of clones, with approximately 80% occurring only once. Material for sequencing was PBMCs. The receptors come from a woman aged 30 to 39 in good health and CMV-seronegative. CDR3s include the opening cysteine and the closing phenylalanine or tryptophan. Fields, in order: V gene, D gene, clone size, J gene, CDR3 protein, CDR3 DNA. The D gene is left open where the match is weak. The size field is filled for only some rows; it gives once, few, many or a size class.

>TRBV4-1|TRBD1|NA|TRBJ1-4
CASSQAGTGVRLFF
TGCGCCAGCAGCCAAGCGGGAACAGGGGTTCGACTGTTTTTT
>TRBV5-8|NA|NA|TRBJ2-7
CASSHYEQYF
TGTGCCAGCAGCCACTACGAGCAGTACTTC
>TRBV18|TRBD2|once|TRBJ2-7
CASSPLSREDEQYF
TGTGCCAGCTCACCACTATCGCGGGAGGACGAGCAGTACTTC
>TRBV9|TRBD2|NA|TRBJ2-3
CASSVRAGGGTDTQYF
TGTGCCAGCAGCGTTCGCGCGGGAGGCGGCACAGATACGCAGTATTTT
>TRBV5-1|TRBD2|once|TRBJ2-3
CASSSPAGGAPSTDTQYF
TGCGCCAGCAGCAGCCCGGCGGGAGGAGCGCCTAGCACAGATACGCAGTATTTT
>TRBV11-1|NA|once|TRBJ2-1
CASTGDRGIYNEQFF
TGTGCCAGCACCGGTGATAGGGGCATATACAATGAGCAGTTCTTC
>TRBV7-9|NA|once|TRBJ2-7
CASSLDLRIFYEQYF
TGTGCCAGCAGCTTAGATCTGCGGATTTTCTACGAGCAGTACTTC
>TRBV19|NA|NA|TRBJ1-1
CATQQEGSLGRVSRGNTEAFF
TGTGCCACCCAACAGGAGGGCAGCTTGGGACGGGTCTCCCGGGGGAACACTGAAGCTTTCTTT
>TRBV6-6|TRBD2|once|TRBJ2-7
CASSYSLRSGIYEQYF
TGTGCCAGCAGTTACTCCCTCCGGAGCGGGATCTACGAGCAGTACTTC
>TRBV28|NA|NA|TRBJ2-1
CASTARPSYNEQFF
TGTGCCAGCACCGCGCGGCCCTCCTACAATGAGCAGTTCTTC
>TRBV9|TRBD2|NA|TRBJ2-3
CASSEPPGAGGPADTQYF
TGTGCCAGCAGCGAGCCCCCCGGAGCGGGAGGGCCGGCAGATACGCAGTATTTT
>TRBV4-2|TRBD2|NA|TRBJ2-7
CASSGPGTSGRAPSEQYF
TGTGCCAGCAGCGGACCCGGGACTAGCGGGAGGGCCCCTTCCGAGCAGTACTTC
>TRBV4-3|TRBD2|few|TRBJ2-1
CASSQVLASSYNEQFF
TGCGCCAGCAGCCAGGTACTAGCGAGCTCCTACAATGAGCAGTTCTTC
>TRBV10-3|TRBD2|NA|TRBJ2-7
CAISEPGVGLAGTYEQYF
TGTGCCATCAGTGAGCCCGGCGTGGGACTAGCGGGGACCTACGAGCAGTACTTC
>TRBV29-1|TRBD2|NA|TRBJ2-1
CSVTGLAGGYEQFF
TGCAGCGTCACGGGACTAGCGGGAGGATATGAGCAGTTCTTC
>TRBV2|TRBD2|NA|TRBJ2-3
CASGRDSADTQYF
TGTGCCAGCGGGAGGGATAGTGCAGATACGCAGTATTTT
>TRBV4-1|TRBD1|NA|TRBJ2-1
CASSHAQGSSYNEQFF
TGTGCCAGCAGCCATGCACAGGGGAGCTCCTACAATGAGCAGTTCTTC
>TRBV9|NA|NA|TRBJ2-7
CASSVGGGPVGGEQYF
TGTGCCAGCAGCGTAGGAGGGGGCCCGGTGGGGGGCGAGCAGTACTTC
>TRBV11-2|NA|NA|TRBJ2-7
CASSLGFRDEQYF
TGTGCCAGCAGCTTAGGTTTTCGTGACGAGCAGTACTTC
>TRBV18|TRBD1|NA|TRBJ2-7
CASSGTGGMGEQYF
TGTGCCAGCTCGGGGACAGGGGGAATGGGAGAGCAGTACTTC
>TRBV5-4|NA|NA|TRBJ2-7
CASSSSGSGWSQYF
TGTGCCAGCAGCTCATCCGGGTCAGGGTGGTCCCAGTACTTC
>TRBV6-5|TRBD1|NA|TRBJ1-4
CASRDRGREKLFF
TGTGCCAGCAGGGACAGGGGGAGAGAAAAACTGTTTTTT
>TRBV15|TRBD1|NA|TRBJ1-1
CATKLGTVNTEAFF
TGTGCCACCAAGCTCGGGACAGTAAACACTGAAGCTTTCTTT